The 13 T cell receptor beta chains in this list originate from one sample, sequenced in a study of blood T cell repertoires in COVID-19. Profiled with immunoSEQ multiplex PCR; TCRdb holds only in-frame clones, not every one. This sample carries nearly 35,000 clones, more than 85% of them seen once, and the ten largest clones take around 57%. Sequences were obtained from peripheral blood. These receptors were collected from a man between 65 and 85 years old with acute or convalescent COVID-19.

The chain combines TRBV5-6 with TRBJ2-7; 8 bases are a match to TRBD1. Germline CDR1 reads SGHDT; CDR2 reads YYEEEE. The junction had 1 base not matched to a gene; V was cut back by 2 bases and J by 3 bases. The length of the CDR3 is 13 residues. The CDR3 here is CASSFTGGYEQYF. The DNA of the CDR3 is TGTGCCAGCAGCTTTACAGGGGGCTACGAGCAGTACTTC.

This chain uses TRBV30 with TRBJ1-5, with D possibly being TRBD1 (6 bases). CDR3 size: 12 residues. V was shortened by 5 bases and J by 3 bases, with 8 bases between the two germline ends. Looked up from germline, CDR1 is GTSNPN and CDR2 is SVGIG (reference sequence). CDR3 nucleotide sequence: TGTGCCTGGGGGGACACCAATCAGCCCCAGCATTTT. Translation gives CAWGDTNQPQHF.

The chain's CDR3 is CASSLPSTGQSPLHF. CDR3 bases: TGTGCCAGCAGTTTACCCTCGACAGGGCAGTCACCCCTCCACTTT. The chain joins TRBV27 to TRBJ1-6; TRBD1 matches 7 bases. Germline V CDR1 and CDR2: MNHEY, SMNVEV (reference sequence). CDR3 length: 15 amino acids. The ends lost 2 bases at V and 10 bases at J; junction bases unmatched: 8.

A remark on this clone: Because the CDR3's place on the DNA is in doubt, the DNA is left out and the CDR3 is given as listed by TCRdb. This chain connects TRBV2 to TRBJ1-5. The CDR3 is made up of 12 amino acids, end residues included. CDR1 SNHLY and CDR2 FYNNEI come from the germline V gene. This CDR3 reads CASRVDGYRCIF.

This rearrangement joins TRBV7-5 to TRBJ1-3; TRBD1 is the table's D call, not checked against the DNA. TRBV7-5 is shown as a pseudogene. The CDR3 is made up of 19 amino acids. In DNA, the CDR3 is TGTGCCAGAAGCCACCAGGACAGAGAGAAGGGGGTAATAGAAAACACCATATATTTT. Protein: CARSHQDREKGVIENTIYF.

The chain couples TRBV18 to TRBJ2-7, with D possibly TRBD1 on 6 matching bases. V lost 5 bases, J lost 12 bases, and 14 bases lay in between. CDR1 and CDR2 from the germline V gene are KGHSH and LQKENI. This CDR3 has 11 amino acids. This CDR3 is CASSRARGLYF. The CDR3 DNA sequence: TGTGCCAGCTCAAGGGCCAGGGGCTTGTACTTC.

The rearrangement links TRBV18 to TRBJ1-1; a weak D match, TRBD1 (5 bases). The CDR3 sequence is 14 residues long. The germline V and J ends were trimmed by 2 bases and 3 bases, with 10 bases remaining between them. Germline values: CDR1 KGHSH, CDR2 LQKENI. The CDR3 loop reads CASSPTSGDTEAFF. CDR3 DNA: TGTGCCAGCTCACCAACGTCGGGGGACACTGAAGCTTTCTTT.

The V call is TRBV19, the J call TRBJ1-4; possible D gene TRBD1, 6 bases. Germline V lookup: CDR1 LNHDA, CDR2 SQIVND (reference sequence). V lost 5 bases and J 0 bases, leaving 10 bases between the germline ends. The CDR3 consists of 15 residues. The CDR3 protein is CASSGQFATNEKLFF. CDR3 bases: TGTGCCAGTAGTGGACAGTTCGCAACTAATGAAAAACTGTTTTTT.

The J gene is TRBJ1-4, the V gene TRBV29-1; a weak D match, TRBD1 (5 bases). Per the germline V gene, CDR1 is SQVTM and CDR2 is ANQGSEA. The CDR3 has 13 amino acids. V lost 8 bases, J lost 10 bases, and 20 bases lay in between. The CDR3 protein is CSISRGGDVKLFF. CDR3 DNA: TGCAGCATTTCACGGGGGGGAGATGTAAAACTGTTTTTT.

The genes are TRBV4-2 and TRBJ1-2; D is uncertain. Between the trimmed V and J ends, which lost 2 bases and 0 bases, there was a span of 10 bases. From germline, CDR1 is LGHNA and CDR2 YNFKEQ. The CDR3 is 15 residues long. CDR3 bases: TGTGCCAGCAGCCAATTTGCAGGAACTAACTATGGCTACACCTTC. Its translation is CASSQFAGTNYGYTF.

This chain uses TRBV18 with TRBJ1-2, with D perhaps TRBD1 (5 bases). Trimming left V 3 bases short and J 10 bases short, with 15 bases between. This CDR3 is 13 amino acids long. Germline CDR1 is KGHSH and CDR2 is LQKENI. CDR3 coding DNA: TGTGCCAGCTCACCGTCGACAGTCAATGACTACACCTTC. It yields the protein CASSPSTVNDYTF.

For the CDR3, the DNA is TGTGCCAGCAGCGCCGGGACAGAGACCACAGATACGCAGTATTTT. Its protein product is CASSAGTETTDTQYF. This sequence joins TRBV7-9 and TRBJ2-3, with TRBD1 identical over 7 bases. The CDR3 contains 15 residues. V was clipped by 5 bases and J by 2 bases; unmatched bases: 7. Germline V lookup: CDR1 SEHNR, CDR2 FQNEAQ (reference sequence).

CDR3 residues: CASVECRRFRGLFF. The CDR3, as DNA: TGTGCAAGTGTGGAGTGTCGGCGGTTCAGGGGGCTGTTTTTT. The chain couples TRBV12-2 to TRBJ2-2; no check of the table's D call, TRBD1, against the DNA was made. TRBV12-2 is classified as a pseudogene. CDR3 length: 14 amino acids.